This is a list of T cell receptor beta chains from one sample in a study of T cell responses to AZD1222 COVID-19 vaccine. This table comes from immunoSEQ multiplex PCR, and its TCRdb copy is limited to in-frame clones, with some not included. The table shows roughly 100,000 clones, with more than 70% occurring only once. Source: peripheral blood, taken on day 0 of AZD1222 vaccination. The receptors here all came from an adult in good health. Both conserved end residues are part of each CDR3. A D gene is named only where the DNA matches it firmly. Clone size is shown for a subset of rows, as once, few, many or a class of expanded clone.

D: TRBD2; size: -; V: TRBV27; J: TRBJ2-3; CDR3: CASSPPSGRVTDTQYF; DNA: TGTGCCAGCAGCCCACCAAGCGGGAGGGTAACAGATACGCAGTATTTT
D: -; size: -; V: TRBV28; J: TRBJ1-1; CDR3: CASSFGSLQEAFF; DNA: TGTGCCAGCAGTTTCGGGTCTCTTCAGGAAGCTTTCTTT
D: TRBD1; size: -; V: TRBV4-2; J: TRBJ1-4; CDR3: CASSQPGQVPLGEKLFF; DNA: TGTGCCAGCAGCCAGCCGGGACAGGTCCCCCTGGGGGAAAAACTGTTTTTT
D: -; size: -; V: TRBV4-3; J: TRBJ1-2; CDR3: CASSQEASKGGYTF; DNA: TGCGCCAGCAGCCAAGAGGCTAGTAAAGGGGGCTACACCTTC
D: TRBD2; size: -; V: TRBV2; J: TRBJ2-1; CDR3: CASRWVTSGRDHEQFF; DNA: TGTGCCAGCAGATGGGTAACTAGCGGGAGGGACCATGAGCAGTTCTTC
D: TRBD2; size: -; V: TRBV28; J: TRBJ2-5; CDR3: CASSLLAGYQETQYF; DNA: TGTGCCAGCAGTTTACTAGCGGGGTACCAAGAGACCCAGTACTTC
D: TRBD2; size: once; V: TRBV7-2; J: TRBJ2-3; CDR3: CASSLELAGGADTQYF; DNA: TGTGCCAGCAGCCTCGAACTAGCGGGAGGCGCAGATACGCAGTATTTT
D: -; size: -; V: TRBV28; J: TRBJ2-3; CDR3: CASSLQGSSTDTQYF; DNA: TGTGCCAGCAGTTTACAGGGATCTAGCACAGATACGCAGTATTTT
D: -; size: -; V: TRBV5-1; J: TRBJ1-1; CDR3: CASSLGQVNTEAFF; DNA: TGCGCCAGCAGCTTAGGGCAGGTGAACACTGAAGCTTTCTTT
D: -; size: -; V: TRBV27; J: TRBJ2-2; CDR3: CASSSQQGGDTGELFF; DNA: TGTGCCAGCAGTTCCCAACAGGGAGGAGACACCGGGGAGCTGTTTTTT